Sequencing of this TCR beta chain was carried out in a study of T cell repertoires in aging, cancer and after chemotherapy (dated by TCRdb to between 2019 and 2020). Describing the broader study: Donors were distributed across six age groups ranging from 30 or younger to 70 or older, with at least three individuals included per group. Alongside 95 healthy donors serving as a reference group, the cohort included some 220 cancer patients, of whom more than 85 had hematological cancers and fewer than 140 had solid cancers. In total, the full dataset held 10 million or so TCR reads. Peripheral blood TCR beta repertoires from healthy donors and cancer patients were profiled to examine immunoaging and T cell reconstitution after chemotherapy. TCR repertoires from healthy donor controls were recorded over periods of several months to years and showed clear clonal overlap between repeated samplings. What the authors observed across the whole study: According to the authors, the repertoire data do not allow conclusions to be drawn about immunological memory after chemotherapy. In both cancer cohorts, median generation probability rose over the chemotherapy interval, which suggests that the repertoire was reconstituted through rebound thymic output. In healthy donors, the decline in TCR diversity with age was mainly explained by loss of richness, whereas in cancer patients loss of evenness was also found to contribute. Significantly lower blood TCR diversity and higher clonality were observed in untreated patients with hematological or solid cancers than in age-matched healthy donors.

Rearranged TRB sequences spanning V, D and J segments were amplified by multiplex touch-down PCR using a mixed TRB-A/B primer pool. Illumina adapters and sample indices were added to the amplicons in two consecutive PCR reactions performed with Phusion HS II polymerase. Amplicons were gel-purified with the NucleoSpin Gel and PCR Clean-up kit, then checked with Qubit and an Agilent 2100 Bioanalyzer. Libraries were sequenced on an Illumina MiSeq using 600-cycle, single-indexed, paired-end runs. On the study's bioinformatics: Processing of the TRB sequences was carried out with MiXCR versions 2.12 and 3.0.5. Each unique CDR3 nucleotide sequence was counted as one clone, and only productive sequences with at least two reads were retained. The repertoire metrics were Shannon diversity, evenness, clonality (defined as one minus evenness), and alpha-parameterized diversity profiles covering alpha 0 to 5. Generation probabilities of clones in paired pre- and post-chemotherapy samples were computed with the IGoR algorithm. TCRdb itself trimmed the public reads at Q25 with fastp, ran MiXCR and retained productive beta chains. Records with the same CDR3 protein are collapsed into one entry carrying the most frequent genes and DNA. In this record, the V and J calls reflect TCRdb's handling and not the investigators' own analysis. The sample records thousands of distinct CDR3 sequences, approximately 40% of which are singletons. The ten largest clones add up to 40% of the sample.

Remarks on this clonotype: Which antigen it targets is not known. The record has no base qualities; no much larger clone is one base away.

TCR beta rearrangements were amplified from genomic DNA isolated from peripheral blood, not from sorted cells or RNA. From cysteine to phenylalanine, the CDR3 is 17 amino acids long. Only CDR3 DNA remains: 51 bases, in frame from the first base. Trimming removed 5 bases from V and 2 bases from J, leaving 21 bases between the germline ends. Recombination linked TRBV12-3 or TRBV12-4 to TRBJ1-2, and perhaps TRBD1 as D gene, on 6 matching bases. The TCR comes from a human donor in good health. Sequencing was done on a sample of blood. The nucleotide sequence is given as TGTGCCAGCAGTCCAGTACGGGGACATGGCTTCAACTATGGCTACACCTTC. Translated, this gives CASSPVRGHGFNYGYTF.